This is a list of T cell receptor beta chains from one sample in a study of a mutant IDH1 vaccine in newly diagnosed glioma. The method was immunoSEQ multiplex PCR; TCRdb's version includes in-frame clones alone and lacks a portion of them. The table lists 35,000 to 40,000 clones, around nine tenths of them singletons. The sample here was PBMCs, taken from a glioma patient treated with radiotherapy, temozolomide or both. The source of these receptors is a young man with glioma. The CDR3 runs from the conserved cysteine through the conserved F or W. Only some rows state a clone size, as once, few, many or a class for expanded clones.

size: once; V: TRBV25-1; CDR3: CASSGPGQGPSYTF
size: .; V: TRBV2; CDR3: CASSRDRGLREAFF
size: once; V: TRBV5-1; CDR3: CASSPSVADLHNEQFF
size: .; V: TRBV7-9; CDR3: CASSGGTTFTGELFF
size: .; V: TRBV6-1; CDR3: CASSVRTPTEAFF
size: once; V: TRBV30; CDR3: CAWSRQGVGEQFF
size: .; V: TRBV4-3; CDR3: CASSQSGTGGTEAFF
size: .; V: TRBV27; CDR3: CASSSLGGVGQPQHF
size: .; V: TRBV6-5; CDR3: CASRGQGAPEQYF
size: .; V: TRBV28; CDR3: CASSPRHEQYF
size: .; V: TRBV30; CDR3: CAWSDDREQETQYF
size: .; V: TRBV5-8; CDR3: CASSLDLAGNQPQHF
size: .; V: TRBV29-1; CDR3: CSVPDSFYGYTF
size: .; V: TRBV18; CDR3: CASSPNVFTEAFF
size: .; V: TRBV6-1; CDR3: CASSERVAGGVNTEAFF
size: .; V: TRBV5-1; CDR3: CASRFGTASLTGELFF
size: .; V: TRBV29-1; CDR3: CSFWGSGNTIYF
size: once; V: TRBV6-5; CDR3: CASSYSEADYGYTF
size: once; V: TRBV28; CDR3: CASSFTGGVAYEQYF
size: .; V: TRBV29-1; CDR3: CSVDGGGSSYEQYF
size: .; V: TRBV2; CDR3: CASSAGRTNEKLFF
size: .; V: TRBV5-1; CDR3: CASSNRDSYGYTF
size: .; V: TRBV2; CDR3: CASSGASHNEQFF
size: .; V: TRBV4-3; CDR3: CASSLGGRTDTQYF
size: .; V: TRBV15; CDR3: CATSRDPGLNNEQFF
size: .; V: TRBV5-4; CDR3: CASSRRDSTDTQYF
size: .; V: TRBV5-1; CDR3: CASSIGQGHKDTQYF
size: .; V: TRBV7-2; CDR3: CASSARWLDTGELFF
size: .; V: TRBV19; CDR3: CASSIAPGRGYEQYF
size: medium-sized; V: TRBV19; CDR3: CASSIVGNQPQHF
size: .; V: TRBV30; CDR3: CAWTPAGNTIYF
size: once; V: TRBV7-9; CDR3: CASSQSNTDTQYF
size: .; V: TRBV27; CDR3: CASSFPSSEAFF
size: .; V: TRBV27; CDR3: CASSLSPNTGELFF
size: once; V: TRBV28; CDR3: CASSLGAGFRVTEAFF
size: medium-sized; V: TRBV6-1; CDR3: CASSVDTGLGGYGYTF
size: .; V: TRBV30; CDR3: CAWSPGLQNTEAFF
size: .; V: TRBV18; CDR3: CASSPQGPSSSGNTIYF
size: few; V: TRBV6-6; CDR3: CASSYSDNSYEQYF
size: .; V: TRBV10-3; CDR3: CAISEFNNEQFF
size: few; V: TRBV6-5; CDR3: CASRRSGANEKLFF
size: .; V: TRBV13; CDR3: CASSSGTRGPQYF
size: .; V: TRBV5-1; CDR3: CASRVGTSGLTDTQYF
size: .; V: TRBV30; CDR3: CAWNMGGNYEQYF
size: .; V: TRBV2; CDR3: CASSEASGTYEQYF
size: .; V: TRBV19; CDR3: CASSMVRETEAFF
size: .; V: TRBV29-1; CDR3: CTAKGGSYNEQFF
size: .; V: TRBV19; CDR3: CASSSRGLATNEKLFF
size: .; V: TRBV5-4; CDR3: CASSPGGRDRHGYTF
size: .; V: TRBV30; CDR3: CAWSHGGEQFF
size: .; V: TRBV29-1; CDR3: CSVGLPHPNTEAFF
size: .; V: TRBV6-6; CDR3: CASSYHDRGTYEQYF
size: .; V: TRBV9; CDR3: CASSLGGREGEKLFF
size: .; V: TRBV14; CDR3: CASSQSRGSYGYTF
size: .; V: TRBV27; CDR3: CASSPSKGGDTEAFF